This TCR beta chain was obtained from a study of blood T cell repertoires in COVID-19. TCRdb keeps only in-frame clones here, not all; method: immunoSEQ multiplex PCR. The sample includes about 480,000 clones, 88% of them seen just once. The germline V gene has CDR1 SNHLY and CDR2 FYNNEI. CDR3 length: 14 residues. The ends lost 7 bases at V and 0 bases at J; junction bases unmatched: 2. This clone was picked up one time. Membership in each cohort depended on participant-reported clinical history. The V and J genes are TRBV2 and TRBJ2-1, with TRBD2 matching 8 bases. The sample taken for sequencing was PBMCs or T cells enriched from blood (not recorded which). The receptor was isolated from a woman aged 40 to 50 who had recovered from COVID-19. The CDR3 DNA reads TGTGCCAGCAACAGCGGGAGCTCCTACAATGAGCAGTTCTTC. Encoded protein: CASNSGSSYNEQFF.